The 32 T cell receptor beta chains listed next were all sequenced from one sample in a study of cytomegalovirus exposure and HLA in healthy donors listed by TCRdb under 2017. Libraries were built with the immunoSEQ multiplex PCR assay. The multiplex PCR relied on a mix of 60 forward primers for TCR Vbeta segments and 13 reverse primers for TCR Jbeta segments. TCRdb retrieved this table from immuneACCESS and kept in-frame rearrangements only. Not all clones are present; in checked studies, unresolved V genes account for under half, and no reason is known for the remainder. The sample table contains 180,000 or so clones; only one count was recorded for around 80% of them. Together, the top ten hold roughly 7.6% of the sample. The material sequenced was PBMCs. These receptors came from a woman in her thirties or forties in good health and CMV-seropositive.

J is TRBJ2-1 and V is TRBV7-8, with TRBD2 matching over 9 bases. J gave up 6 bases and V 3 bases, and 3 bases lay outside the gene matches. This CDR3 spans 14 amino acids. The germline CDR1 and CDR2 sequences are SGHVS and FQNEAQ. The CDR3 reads CASSFLAGFNEQFF. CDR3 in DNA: TGTGCCAGCAGCTTTCTAGCGGGATTCAATGAGCAGTTCTTC.

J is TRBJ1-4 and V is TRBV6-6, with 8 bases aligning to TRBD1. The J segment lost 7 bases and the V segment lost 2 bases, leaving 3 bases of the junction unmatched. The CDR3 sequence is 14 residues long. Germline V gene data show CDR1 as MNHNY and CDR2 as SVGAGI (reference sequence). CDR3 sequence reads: CASSYETGVEKLFF. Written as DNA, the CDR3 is TGTGCCAGCAGTTACGAGACAGGGGTTGAAAAACTGTTTTTT.

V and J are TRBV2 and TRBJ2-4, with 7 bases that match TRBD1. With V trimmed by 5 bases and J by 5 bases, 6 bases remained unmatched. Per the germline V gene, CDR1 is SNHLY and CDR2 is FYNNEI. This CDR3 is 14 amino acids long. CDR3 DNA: TGTGCCAGCAGTTTGAGAGGGACAGAAAACATTCAGTACTTC. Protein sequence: CASSLRGTENIQYF.

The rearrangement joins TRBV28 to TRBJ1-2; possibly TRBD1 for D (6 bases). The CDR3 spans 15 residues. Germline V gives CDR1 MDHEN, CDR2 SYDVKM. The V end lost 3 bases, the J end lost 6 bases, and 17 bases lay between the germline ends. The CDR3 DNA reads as TGTGCCAGCAGTTTCGAGAACCCAAACAGGGATGGCTACACCTTC. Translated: CASSFENPNRDGYTF.

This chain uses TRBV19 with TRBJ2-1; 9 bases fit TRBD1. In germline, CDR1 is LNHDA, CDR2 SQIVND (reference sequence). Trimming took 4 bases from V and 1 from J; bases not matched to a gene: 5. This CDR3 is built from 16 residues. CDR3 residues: CASSSGTGTSYNEQFF. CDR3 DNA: TGTGCCAGTAGTAGCGGGACAGGGACATCCTACAATGAGCAGTTCTTC.

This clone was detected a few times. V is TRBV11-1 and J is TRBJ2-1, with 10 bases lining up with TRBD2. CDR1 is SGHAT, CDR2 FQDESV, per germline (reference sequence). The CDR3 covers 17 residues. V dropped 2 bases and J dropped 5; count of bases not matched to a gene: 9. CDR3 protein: CASSLTPGLALDNEQFF. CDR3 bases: TGTGCCAGCAGCTTAACCCCGGGACTAGCGCTAGACAATGAGCAGTTCTTC.

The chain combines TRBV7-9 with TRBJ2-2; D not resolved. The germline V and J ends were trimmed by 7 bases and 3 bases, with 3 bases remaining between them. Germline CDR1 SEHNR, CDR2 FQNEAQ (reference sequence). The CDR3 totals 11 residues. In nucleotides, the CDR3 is TGTGCCAGCACGGACACCGGGGAGCTGTTTTTT. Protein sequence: CASTDTGELFF.

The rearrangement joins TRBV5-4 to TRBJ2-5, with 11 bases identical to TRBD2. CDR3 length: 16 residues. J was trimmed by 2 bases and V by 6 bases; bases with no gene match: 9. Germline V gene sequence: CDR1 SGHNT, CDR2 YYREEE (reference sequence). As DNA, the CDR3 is TGTGCCAGCACCCGGGGTGGGACTAGCGGTCAAGAGACCCAGTACTTC. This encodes CASTRGGTSGQETQYF. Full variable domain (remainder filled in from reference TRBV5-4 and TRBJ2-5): ETGVTQSPTHLIKTRGQQVTLRCSSQSGHNTVSWYQQALGQGPQFIFQYYREEENGRGNFPPRFSGLQFPNYSSELNVNALELDDSALYLCASTRGGTSGQETQYFGPGTRLLVL.

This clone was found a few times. The CDR3 coding sequence is TGCGCCAGCAGCCAAGGACGGCTCAGCGGGAGGGCGGGATACAGGGAGCAGTTCTTC. Residues: CASSQGRLSGRAGYREQFF. V is TRBV4-1 and J is TRBJ2-1, with TRBD2 matching over 10 bases. CDR1 is MGHRA and CDR2 is YSYEKL in the germline V gene. J was trimmed by 10 bases and V by 1 base; bases with no gene match: 19. This CDR3 region has 19 residues.

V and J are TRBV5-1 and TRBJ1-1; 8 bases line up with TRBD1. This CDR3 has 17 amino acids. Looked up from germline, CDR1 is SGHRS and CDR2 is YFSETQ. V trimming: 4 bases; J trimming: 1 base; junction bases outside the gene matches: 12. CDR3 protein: CASSPTGTGITNTEAFF. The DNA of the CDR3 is TGCGCCAGCAGCCCCACTGGGACAGGAATAACGAACACTGAAGCTTTCTTT.

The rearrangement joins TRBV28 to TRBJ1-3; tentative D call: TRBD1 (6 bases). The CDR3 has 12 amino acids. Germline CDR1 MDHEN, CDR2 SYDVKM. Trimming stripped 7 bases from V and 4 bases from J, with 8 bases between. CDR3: CASNGQGNTIYF. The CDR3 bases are TGTGCCAGCAATGGACAGGGAAACACCATATATTTT. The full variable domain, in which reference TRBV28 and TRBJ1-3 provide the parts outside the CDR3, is DVKVTQSSRYLVKRTGEKVFLECVQDMDHENMFWYRQDPGLGLRLIYFSYDVKMKEKGDIPEGYSVSREKKERFSLILESASTNQTSMYLCASNGQGNTIYFGEGSWLTVV.

The CDR3 DNA reads as TGTGCCAGCAGTTTATTACAGGGTTTTGGCAATCAGCCCCAGCATTTT. This codes for CASSLLQGFGNQPQHF. The V call is TRBV28, the J call TRBJ1-5, with D possibly TRBD1 on 6 matching bases. V was cut by 1 base and J by 2 bases, with 12 bases left in between. CDR1 is MDHEN, CDR2 SYDVKM, per germline. The CDR3 totals 16 residues.

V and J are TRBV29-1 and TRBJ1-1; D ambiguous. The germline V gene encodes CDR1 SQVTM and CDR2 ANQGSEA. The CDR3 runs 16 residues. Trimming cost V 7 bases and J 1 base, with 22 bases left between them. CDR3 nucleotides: TGCAGCGCCCGGGGTGGCTTTAACTCGGCGAACACTGAAGCTTTCTTT. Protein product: CSARGGFNSANTEAFF.

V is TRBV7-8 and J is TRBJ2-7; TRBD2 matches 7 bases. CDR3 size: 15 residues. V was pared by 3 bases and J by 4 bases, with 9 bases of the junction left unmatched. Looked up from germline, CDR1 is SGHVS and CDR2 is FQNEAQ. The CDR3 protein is CASSFRSSGIYEQYF. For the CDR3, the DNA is TGTGCCAGCAGCTTTCGGTCGAGCGGGATTTACGAGCAGTACTTC.

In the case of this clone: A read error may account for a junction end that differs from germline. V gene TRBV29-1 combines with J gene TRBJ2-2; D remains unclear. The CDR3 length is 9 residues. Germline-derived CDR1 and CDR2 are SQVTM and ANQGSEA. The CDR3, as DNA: TGTCCCAACACCGGGGAGCTGTTTTTT. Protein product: CPNTGELFF.

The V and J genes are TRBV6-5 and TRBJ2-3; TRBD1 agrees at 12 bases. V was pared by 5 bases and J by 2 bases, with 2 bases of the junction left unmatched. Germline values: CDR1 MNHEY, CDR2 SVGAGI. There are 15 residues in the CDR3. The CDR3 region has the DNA TGTGCCAGCAGTCGGGACAGGGGGCACACAGATACGCAGTATTTT. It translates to CASSRDRGHTDTQYF.

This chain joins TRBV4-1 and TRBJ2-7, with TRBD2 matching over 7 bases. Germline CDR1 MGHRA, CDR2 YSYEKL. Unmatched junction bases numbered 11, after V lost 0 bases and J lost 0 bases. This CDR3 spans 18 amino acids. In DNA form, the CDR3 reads TGCGCCAGCAGCCAAGATCCCTGGGATAGCGGGCTCTCCTACGAGCAGTACTTC. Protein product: CASSQDPWDSGLSYEQYF.

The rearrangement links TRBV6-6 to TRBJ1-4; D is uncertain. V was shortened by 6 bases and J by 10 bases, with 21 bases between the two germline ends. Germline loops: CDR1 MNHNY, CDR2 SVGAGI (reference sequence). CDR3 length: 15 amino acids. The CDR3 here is CASRLTGSQRGKLFF. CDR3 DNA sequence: TGTGCCAGCAGGCTCACCGGGTCTCAACGGGGAAAACTGTTTTTT.

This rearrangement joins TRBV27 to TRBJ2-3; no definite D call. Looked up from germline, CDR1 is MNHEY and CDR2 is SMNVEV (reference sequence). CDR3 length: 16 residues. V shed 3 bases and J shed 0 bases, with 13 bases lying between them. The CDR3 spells CASSFGPGTSTDTQYF. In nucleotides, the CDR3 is TGTGCCAGCAGTTTCGGTCCCGGTACTAGCACAGATACGCAGTATTTT.

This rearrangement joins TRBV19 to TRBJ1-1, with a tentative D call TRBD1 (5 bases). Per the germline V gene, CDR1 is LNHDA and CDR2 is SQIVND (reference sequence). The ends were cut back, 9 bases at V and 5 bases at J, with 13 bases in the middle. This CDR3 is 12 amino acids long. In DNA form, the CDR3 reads TGTGCCAGCCGGGGGGGTTGGACTGAAGCTTTCTTT. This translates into CASRGGWTEAFF.

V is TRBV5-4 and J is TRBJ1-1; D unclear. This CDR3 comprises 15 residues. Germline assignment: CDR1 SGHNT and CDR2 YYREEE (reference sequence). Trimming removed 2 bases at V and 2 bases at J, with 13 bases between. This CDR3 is CASSLRTGRNTEAFF. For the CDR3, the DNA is TGTGCCAGCAGCTTAAGGACGGGGAGAAACACTGAAGCTTTCTTT. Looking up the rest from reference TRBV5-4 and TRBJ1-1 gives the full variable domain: ETGVTQSPTHLIKTRGQQVTLRCSSQSGHNTVSWYQQALGQGPQFIFQYYREEENGRGNFPPRFSGLQFPNYSSELNVNALELDDSALYLCASSLRTGRNTEAFFGQGTRLTVV.

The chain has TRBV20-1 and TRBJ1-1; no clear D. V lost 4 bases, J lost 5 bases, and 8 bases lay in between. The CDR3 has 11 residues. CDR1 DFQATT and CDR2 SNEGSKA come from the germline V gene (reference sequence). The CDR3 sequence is CSANRMTEAFF. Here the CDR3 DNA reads TGCAGTGCTAATAGAATGACTGAAGCTTTCTTT.

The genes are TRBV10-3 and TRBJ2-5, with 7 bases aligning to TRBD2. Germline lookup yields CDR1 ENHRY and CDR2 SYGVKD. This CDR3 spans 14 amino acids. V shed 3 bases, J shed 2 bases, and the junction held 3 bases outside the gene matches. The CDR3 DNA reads TGTGCCATCAGTGATGGGAGGGTTCAAGAGACCCAGTACTTC. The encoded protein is CAISDGRVQETQYF.

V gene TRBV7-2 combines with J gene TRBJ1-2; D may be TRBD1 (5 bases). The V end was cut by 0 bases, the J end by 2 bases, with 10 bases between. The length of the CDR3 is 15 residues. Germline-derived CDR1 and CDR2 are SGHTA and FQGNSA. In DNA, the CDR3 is TGTGCCAGCAGCTTAGCTGTTGGGGCGAACTATGGCTACACCTTC. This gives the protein CASSLAVGANYGYTF.

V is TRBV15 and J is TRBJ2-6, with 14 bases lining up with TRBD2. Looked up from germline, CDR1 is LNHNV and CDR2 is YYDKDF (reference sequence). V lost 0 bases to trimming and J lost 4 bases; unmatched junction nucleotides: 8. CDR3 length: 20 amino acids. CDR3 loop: CATSREFGTSGSTGANVLTF. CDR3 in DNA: TGTGCCACCAGCAGAGAATTCGGGACTAGCGGGAGTACAGGGGCCAACGTCCTGACTTTC.

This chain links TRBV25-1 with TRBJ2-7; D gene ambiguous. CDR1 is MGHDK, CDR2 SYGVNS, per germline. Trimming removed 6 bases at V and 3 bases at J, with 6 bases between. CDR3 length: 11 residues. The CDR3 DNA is TGTGCCAGCAGGGCCCACTACGAGCAGTACTTC. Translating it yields CASRAHYEQYF.

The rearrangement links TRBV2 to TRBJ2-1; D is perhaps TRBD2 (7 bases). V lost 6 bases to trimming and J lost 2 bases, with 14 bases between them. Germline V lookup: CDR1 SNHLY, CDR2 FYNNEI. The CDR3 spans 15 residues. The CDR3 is CASRGEGGTYNEQFF. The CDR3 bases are TGTGCCAGCAGAGGGGAGGGGGGGACCTACAATGAGCAGTTCTTC.

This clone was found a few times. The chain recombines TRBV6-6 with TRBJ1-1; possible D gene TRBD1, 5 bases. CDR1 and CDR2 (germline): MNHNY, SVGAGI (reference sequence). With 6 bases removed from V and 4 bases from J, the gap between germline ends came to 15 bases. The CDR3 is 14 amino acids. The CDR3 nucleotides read TGTGCCAGCAGGGAATTGGGGCTCGCCACTGAAGCTTTCTTT. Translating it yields CASRELGLATEAFF.

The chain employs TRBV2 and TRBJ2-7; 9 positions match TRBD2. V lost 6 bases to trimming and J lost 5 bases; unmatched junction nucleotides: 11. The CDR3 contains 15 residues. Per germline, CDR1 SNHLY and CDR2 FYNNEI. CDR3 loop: CASRGSASGIDEQYF. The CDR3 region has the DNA TGTGCCAGCAGGGGCTCTGCTAGCGGGATCGACGAGCAGTACTTC.

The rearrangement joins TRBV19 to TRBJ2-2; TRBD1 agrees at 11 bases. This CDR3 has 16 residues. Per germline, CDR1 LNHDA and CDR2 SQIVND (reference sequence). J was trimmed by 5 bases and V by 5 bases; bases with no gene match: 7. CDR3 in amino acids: CASSLGTGGRTGELFF. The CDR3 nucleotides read TGTGCCAGTAGTCTGGGGACAGGGGGGAGGACCGGGGAGCTGTTTTTT.

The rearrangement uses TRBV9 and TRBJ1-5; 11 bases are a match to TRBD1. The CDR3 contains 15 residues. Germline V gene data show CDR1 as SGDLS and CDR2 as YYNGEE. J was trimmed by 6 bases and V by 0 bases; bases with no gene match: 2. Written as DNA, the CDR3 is TGTGCCAGCAGCGTAGGGGACAGGGGGTTTCAGCCCCAGCATTTT. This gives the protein CASSVGDRGFQPQHF.

CDR3 nucleotides: TGTGCCAGTAGTATCCGCCAGGCTAACTATGGCTACACCTTC. Amino acids: CASSIRQANYGYTF. The rearrangement uses TRBV19 and TRBJ1-2, with D unclear. The CDR3 length is 14 residues. Trimming removed 3 bases at V and 0 bases at J, with 8 bases between. Germline CDR1 and CDR2: LNHDA and SQIVND (reference sequence).